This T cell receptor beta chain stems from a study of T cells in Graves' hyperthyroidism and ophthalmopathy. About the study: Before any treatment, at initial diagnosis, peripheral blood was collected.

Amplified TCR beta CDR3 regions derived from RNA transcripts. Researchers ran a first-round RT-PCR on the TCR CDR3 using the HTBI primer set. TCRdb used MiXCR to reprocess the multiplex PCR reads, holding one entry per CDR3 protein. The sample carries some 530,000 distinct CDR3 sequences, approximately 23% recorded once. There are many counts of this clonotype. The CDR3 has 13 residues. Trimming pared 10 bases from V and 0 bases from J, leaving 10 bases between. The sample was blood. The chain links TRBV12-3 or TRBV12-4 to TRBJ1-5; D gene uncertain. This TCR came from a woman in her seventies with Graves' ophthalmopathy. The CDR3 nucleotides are TGTGCCACCGCGGACGTTAGCAATCAGCCCCAGCATTTT. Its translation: CATADVSNQPQHF.